Each of the 22 T cell receptor beta chains below was sequenced from the same sample in a study of cytomegalovirus exposure and HLA in healthy donors. With 60 Vbeta and 13 Jbeta primers, the PCR was carried out. Clones were read by immunoSEQ multiplex PCR, and TCRdb kept only the in-frame ones, dropping some. The data hold hundreds of thousands of clones, with approximately 84% observed a single time. Sequences were obtained from PBMCs. These receptors originate from a woman aged 40 to 55 in good health and CMV-seronegative.

The chain employs TRBV6-5 and TRBJ1-1; D gene unclear. V was shortened by 2 bases and J by 1 base, with 11 bases between the two germline ends. Germline-derived CDR1 and CDR2 are MNHEY and SVGAGI. This CDR3 spans 15 amino acids. This chain's CDR3 is CASSYTSVQNTEAFF. For the CDR3, the DNA is TGTGCCAGCAGTTACACTTCGGTCCAGAACACTGAAGCTTTCTTT.

The chain carries TRBV5-8 and TRBJ1-6, with 7 bases lining up with TRBD1. V lost 4 bases to trimming and J lost 9 bases; unmatched junction nucleotides: 7. The germline V gene has CDR1 SGHTS and CDR2 YDEGEE. The CDR3 is 14 residues long. The CDR3: CASSGGQGVSPLHF. The CDR3 bases are TGTGCCAGCAGCGGGGGGCAGGGGGTTTCACCCCTCCACTTT.

The chain couples TRBV30 to TRBJ1-5; 9 bases fit TRBD1. V shed 5 bases, J shed 7 bases, and the junction held 3 bases outside the gene matches. The length of the CDR3 is 12 residues. Per the germline V gene, CDR1 is GTSNPN and CDR2 is SVGIG (reference sequence). The CDR3 DNA follows: TGTGCCTGGGAGACAGGGGGACAGCCCCAGCATTTT. Translation gives CAWETGGQPQHF. The entire variable domain, with the rest obtained from reference TRBV30 and TRBJ1-5, is as follows: SQTIHQWPATLVQPVGSPLSLECTVEGTSNPNLYWYRQAAGRGLQLLFYSVGIGQISSEVPQNLSASRPQDRQFILSSKKLLLSDSGFYLCAWETGGQPQHFGDGTRLSIL.

V gene TRBV15 combines with J gene TRBJ2-7; D is undetermined. Germline CDR1 and CDR2: LNHNV and YYDKDF (reference sequence). The length of the CDR3 is 13 residues. The V end was cut by 3 bases, the J end by 1 base, with 7 bases between. The CDR3 DNA reads as TGTGCCACCAGCAGTCCCAGATCCTACGAGCAGTACTTC. The encoded protein is CATSSPRSYEQYF.

The V gene is TRBV7-2, the J gene TRBJ2-2; 9 bases line up with TRBD2. Germline loops: CDR1 SGHTA, CDR2 FQGNSA. V lost 1 base, J lost 5 bases, and 5 bases stayed unmatched. The CDR3 is 16 residues long. The CDR3 loop reads CASSLGRGGRTGELFF. As DNA, the CDR3 is TGTGCCAGCAGCTTAGGGCGGGGGGGCAGAACCGGGGAGCTGTTTTTT.

This sequence joins TRBV2 and TRBJ2-5; 9 nucleotides line up with TRBD2. Trimming removed 7 bases from V and 6 bases from J; junction bases left unmatched: 9. CDR3 size: 14 residues. Germline V gives CDR1 SNHLY, CDR2 FYNNEI. The CDR3 DNA reads TGTGCCAGCATCCAATCGGCGGGGGGGCAGACCCAGTACTTC. It codes for CASIQSAGGQTQYF.

The gene calls are TRBV5-6 and TRBJ1-5, with D unclear. Trimming took off 1 base at V and 4 bases at J, with 9 bases between the two ends. The length of the CDR3 is 14 residues. Germline V gene sequence: CDR1 SGHDT, CDR2 YYEEEE. The CDR3 DNA reads as TGTGCCAGCAGCTTGAACGGGAGGAATCAGCCCCAGCATTTT. Amino acids: CASSLNGRNQPQHF.

This clone has more than one count but fewer than ten. The chain joins TRBV4-1 to TRBJ1-6, with 7 bases fitting TRBD1. CDR3 length: 14 residues. Losses at the gene ends were 1 base for V and 14 bases for J; bases not matched to a gene: 8. CDR1 is MGHRA and CDR2 is YSYEKL in the germline V gene. This CDR3 reads CASSQAGTDIALHF. Here the CDR3 DNA reads TGCGCCAGCAGCCAAGCTGGGACAGACATCGCCCTCCACTTT.

On this clone: The same CDR3 also results from other DNA sequences found in this sample. The rearrangement joins TRBV11-3 to TRBJ2-7; D is perhaps TRBD1 (6 bases). There are 13 residues in the CDR3. From germline, CDR1 is SGHNT and CDR2 YENEEA. Trimming took off 2 bases at V and 2 bases at J, with 7 bases between the two ends. The CDR3 DNA follows: TGTGCCAGCAGCTTAAGGGGGACCTACGAGCAGTACTTC. It codes for CASSLRGTYEQYF.

The genes are TRBV5-4 and TRBJ2-3, with 11 positions matching TRBD2. Germline lookup yields CDR1 SGHNT and CDR2 YYREEE (reference sequence). V was clipped by 0 bases and J by 1 base; unmatched bases: 1. This CDR3 region has 16 residues. Here the CDR3 DNA reads TGTGCCAGCAGCTTGGCACTAGCGGGGGGCACAGATACGCAGTATTTT. Translated, it gives CASSLALAGGTDTQYF.

This rearrangement joins TRBV19 to TRBJ1-1; 7 bases line up with TRBD1. The germline V gene encodes CDR1 LNHDA and CDR2 SQIVND (reference sequence). The trim removed 5 bases at V and 7 bases at J, leaving 7 bases unmatched. The CDR3 runs 13 residues. CDR3 amino acids: CASSLGQAGEAFF. CDR3 nucleotides: TGTGCCAGTAGTCTAGGACAGGCTGGTGAAGCTTTCTTT.

The rearrangement links TRBV7-9 to TRBJ1-1; 7 bases map to TRBD1. This CDR3 has 18 amino acids. With V trimmed by 3 bases and J by 0 bases, 13 bases remained unmatched. Germline CDR1 SEHNR, CDR2 FQNEAQ (reference sequence). This CDR3 is CASSFGIVPGQMNTEAFF. CDR3 DNA sequence: TGTGCCAGCAGCTTCGGGATTGTTCCGGGACAGATGAACACTGAAGCTTTCTTT.

The chain employs TRBV29-1 and TRBJ1-1; D is undetermined. Per the germline V gene, CDR1 is SQVTM and CDR2 is ANQGSEA. The V and J ends lost 3 bases and 1 base respectively, with 3 bases between them. The CDR3 consists of 11 residues. CDR3 in amino acids: CSVDRNTEAFF. The CDR3 nucleotides read TGCAGCGTTGACAGGAACACTGAAGCTTTCTTT. Supplemented by reference TRBV29-1 and TRBJ1-1, the full variable domain reads SAVISQKPSRDICQRGTSLTIQCQVDSQVTMMFWYRQQPGQSLTLIATANQGSEATYESGFVIDKFPISRPNLTFSTLTVSNMSPEDSSIYLCSVDRNTEAFFGQGTRLTVV.

This clone appeared a few times. The chain carries TRBV6-6 and TRBJ1-6; D is unresolved. Germline CDR1 MNHNY, CDR2 SVGAGI (reference sequence). The CDR3 is made up of 14 amino acids. V was clipped by 4 bases and J by 9 bases, with 13 bases between them. In DNA form, the CDR3 reads TGTGCCAGCAGTTTTGACATAGTGAGTTCACCCCTCCACTTT. Its protein is CASSFDIVSSPLHF.

This clone came up a few times. This chain connects TRBV7-6 to TRBJ2-2, with D uncertain. Trimming took 5 bases from V and 4 from J, leaving 11 bases between them. The CDR3 totals 14 residues. Germline CDR1 SGHVS, CDR2 FNYEAQ. CDR3 region: CASSPSSVTGELFF. CDR3 bases: TGTGCCAGCAGCCCCTCCTCGGTCACCGGGGAGCTGTTTTTT.

The chain couples TRBV4-3 to TRBJ2-2, with D perhaps TRBD2 (7 bases). Germline lookup yields CDR1 LGHNA and CDR2 YSLEER. V lost 3 bases and J 5 bases, leaving 13 bases between the germline ends. The CDR3 runs 15 residues. CDR3 sequence: CASSQGGLWTGELFF. CDR3 coding DNA: TGCGCCAGCAGCCAGGGGGGGCTATGGACCGGGGAGCTGTTTTTT.

The chain couples TRBV11-2 to TRBJ2-5, with D perhaps matching TRBD1 (5 bases). The ends were cut back, 3 bases at V and 3 bases at J, with 8 bases in the middle. The CDR3 sequence is 13 residues long. The V gene's germline CDR1 is SGHAT and CDR2 FQNNGV. CDR3 sequence reads: CASSFAREETQYF. The CDR3 region has the DNA TGTGCCAGCAGCTTCGCCAGGGAAGAGACCCAGTACTTC.

J is TRBJ2-1 and V is TRBV12-5; 8 bases align to TRBD1. The CDR3 has 15 residues. Trimming took 0 bases from V and 3 from J; bases not matched to a gene: 1. Germline CDR1 and CDR2: LGHNT and FRNRAP. CDR3 residues: CASGLVGQGYNEQFF. For the CDR3, the DNA is TGTGCTAGTGGTTTGGTCGGACAGGGCTACAATGAGCAGTTCTTC. The whole variable domain, filled in from reference TRBV12-5 and TRBJ2-1, reads DARVTQTPRHKVTEMGQEVTMRCQPILGHNTVFWYRQTMMQGLELLAYFRNRAPLDDSGMPKDRFSAEMPDATLATLKIQPSEPRDSAVYFCASGLVGQGYNEQFFGPGTRLTVL.

CDR3 in amino acids: CASSLSTGPQETQYF. As DNA, the CDR3 is TGTGCCAGCAGTCTGTCGACAGGGCCGCAAGAGACCCAGTACTTC. The V and J genes are TRBV7-9 and TRBJ2-5; 7 nucleotides agree with TRBD1. Per germline, CDR1 SEHNR and CDR2 FQNEAQ (reference sequence). The CDR3 totals 15 residues. The ends lost 6 bases at V and 2 bases at J; junction bases unmatched: 9. Together with reference TRBV7-9 and TRBJ2-5, the CDR3 gives the full variable domain: DTGVSQNPRHKITKRGQNVTFRCDPISEHNRLYWYRQTLGQGPEFLTYFQNEAQLEKSRLLSDRFSAERPKGSFSTLEIQRTEQGDSAMYLCASSLSTGPQETQYFGPGTRLLVL.

This rearrangement joins TRBV29-1 to TRBJ2-7; D perhaps matches TRBD1 (5 bases). CDR3 size: 12 residues. From germline, CDR1 is SQVTM and CDR2 ANQGSEA. V was clipped by 5 bases and J by 2 bases, with 10 bases between them. CDR3 sequence (DNA): TGCAGCGTTACCTTGGGGCCCTACGAGCAGTACTTC. Its protein product is CSVTLGPYEQYF.

This rearrangement joins TRBV30 to TRBJ1-2, with D perhaps matching TRBD1 (5 bases). Germline CDR1 reads GTSNPN; CDR2 reads SVGIG (reference sequence). V dropped 1 base and J dropped 2 bases, with 17 bases sitting between them. The CDR3 extends over 16 amino acids. The CDR3 DNA follows: TGTGCCTGGAGTGAGGTGCGCCAGGGTCTGAACTATGGCTACACCTTC. Its protein product is CAWSEVRQGLNYGYTF.

The rearrangement joins TRBV7-3 to TRBJ2-2, with D hard to call. V lost 2 bases and J 0 bases, leaving 7 bases between the germline ends. The germline V gene encodes CDR1 SGHTA and CDR2 FQGTGA. The length of the CDR3 is 15 residues. The CDR3 nucleotides are TGTGCCAGCAGCTTAGGCCAGGCGAACACCGGGGAGCTGTTTTTT. This encodes CASSLGQANTGELFF.